The clone carrying this T cell receptor (beta chain) was detected only a few times. This sample is part of a study of T-cell memory formation after mild COVID-19. TCRdb called the 5' RACE reads again in MiXCR, with one record for every CDR3 protein. The sample lists approximately 99,000 distinct CDR3 sequences, roughly a sixth occurring once. Sequencing was carried out using PBMCs or a T cell subset sorted from them (not recorded which). The receptor's source is a man between 18 and 35 years old who had mild COVID-19 (a few samples of this study predate the infection). Cell type and time point are not known.

The CDR3 loop reads CASSPEQGWAGELFF. The CDR3 nucleotides are TGTGCCAGCAGCCCCGAGCAGGGGTGGGCCGGGGAGCTGTTTTTT. The J gene is TRBJ2-2, the V gene TRBV11-2; possibly TRBD1 for D (6 bases). Germline V gene sequence: CDR1 SGHAT, CDR2 FQNNGV. V gave up 5 bases and J gave up 6 bases, with 16 bases separating them. The CDR3 contains 15 residues.